Shown below are 20 T cell receptor beta chains from a single sample sequenced in a study of human T cells and chemical hapten exposure. Unfractionated whole blood was the source of the extracted total RNA. TCRdb re-called the 5' RACE reads with MiXCR, one entry per CDR3 protein. The data contain about 81,000 distinct CDR3 sequences, approximately 8% of them singletons. These receptors were taken from a male donor in good health.

This clonotype has a count of ten or more. The V gene is TRBV6-2 or TRBV6-3, the J gene TRBJ2-4; 12 nucleotides align to TRBD1. CDR1 is MNHEY and CDR2 is SVGEGT in the germline V gene. This CDR3 has 16 residues. The trim removed 6 bases at V and 2 bases at J, leaving 5 bases unmatched. The CDR3 DNA follows: TGTGCCAGCAGCCAGGGACAGGGGGCCACCAAAAACATTCAGTACTTC. Residues: CASSQGQGATKNIQYF.

This clonotype has only a few counts. The V call is TRBV28, the J call TRBJ2-7; 12 nucleotides agree with TRBD2. The V gene's germline CDR1 is MDHEN and CDR2 SYDVKM. The CDR3 length is 18 residues. V dropped 5 bases and J dropped 1; count of bases not matched to a gene: 12. The CDR3, as DNA: TGTGCCAGCAGTAATCATGGACTAGCGGGGACCATATCCTACGAGCAGTACTTC. It yields the protein CASSNHGLAGTISYEQYF.

Here the CDR3 reads CASSLTVSGANVLTF. The CDR3 DNA sequence: TGTGCCAGCAGCCTTACGGTCTCTGGGGCCAACGTCCTGACTTTC. The V call is TRBV7-2, the J call TRBJ2-6, with D unresolved. Germline V CDR1 and CDR2: SGHTA, FQGNSA. The CDR3 contains 15 residues. V was trimmed by 5 bases and J by 0 bases, leaving 8 bases between them.

This clonotype was counted many times. The chain joins TRBV2 to TRBJ2-7; no clear D gene. Trimming took off 7 bases at V and 3 bases at J, with 13 bases between the two ends. Looked up from germline, CDR1 is SNHLY and CDR2 is FYNNEI. The CDR3 is made up of 13 amino acids. CDR3 coding DNA: TGTGCCAGCATGGAAAGGGCAGACTACGAGCAGTACTTC. Protein: CASMERADYEQYF.

The V and J genes are TRBV6-2 or TRBV6-3 and TRBJ1-2; TRBD1 matches at 7 bases. CDR1 and CDR2 from the germline V gene are MNHEY and SVGEGT. V dropped 5 bases and J dropped 4; count of bases not matched to a gene: 4. This CDR3 contains 13 residues. CDR3 coding DNA: TGTGCCAGCAGTAGACGGGACAGCTATGGCTACACCTTC. Protein product: CASSRRDSYGYTF.

This clonotype was counted between two and nine times. The V gene is TRBV2, the J gene TRBJ2-7; no definite D call. CDR1 SNHLY and CDR2 FYNNEI come from the germline V gene. Trimming pared 5 bases from V and 8 bases from J, leaving 7 bases between. This CDR3 comprises 10 residues. The CDR3 DNA sequence: TGTGCCAGCAGTCGTCAGAAGCAGTACTTC. Translating it yields CASSRQKQYF.

This clonotype was detected many times. The chain joins TRBV5-5 to TRBJ2-5; TRBD2 matches at 9 bases. In germline, CDR1 is SGHKS, CDR2 YYEKEE (reference sequence). The CDR3 has 16 residues. J lost 6 bases, V lost 8 bases, and 17 bases had no gene match. For the CDR3, the DNA is TGTGCCAGTGGACAGCTCGCGCGGGAGGGCCTTAAGACCCAGTACTTC. Residues: CASGQLAREGLKTQYF.

This clonotype was seen at least ten times. The chain uses TRBV6-5 and TRBJ2-7; the match to TRBD2 covers 9 bases. The V and J ends lost 0 bases and 2 bases, in that order; junction bases with no gene match: 2. The CDR3 has 15 residues. Germline CDR1 reads MNHEY; CDR2 reads SVGAGI. The CDR3 DNA reads TGTGCCAGCAGTTACTCGGCGGGAGGGCCCTACGAGCAGTACTTC. Its translation is CASSYSAGGPYEQYF.

This clonotype was observed a few times. The chain is built from TRBV18 and TRBJ2-3; D possibly corresponds to TRBD1 (6 bases). CDR1 is KGHSH and CDR2 is LQKENI in the germline V gene. Trimming removed 4 bases at V and 4 bases at J, with 9 bases between. This CDR3 has 13 residues. CDR3 nucleotide sequence: TGTGCCAGCTCACTGACAGGACCAGATACGCAGTATTTT. It encodes CASSLTGPDTQYF.

This chain joins TRBV14 and TRBJ1-1; TRBD1 matches 9 bases. CDR1 SGHDN and CDR2 FVKESK come from the germline V gene. V was clipped by 0 bases and J by 3 bases; unmatched bases: 11. This CDR3 contains 18 residues. This CDR3 reads CASSQEMVRTGVDTEAFF. In DNA, the CDR3 is TGTGCCAGCAGCCAAGAAATGGTCCGGACAGGGGTGGACACTGAAGCTTTCTTT.

This clonotype has ten or more counts. The genes are TRBV5-1 and TRBJ2-1; 16 positions agree with TRBD2. The trim removed 3 bases at V and 9 bases at J, leaving 3 bases unmatched. The CDR3 sequence is 15 residues long. Germline V gene lookup returns CDR1 SGHRS and CDR2 YFSETQ. CDR3 region: CASSWGTSGGGEQFF. CDR3 sequence (DNA): TGCGCCAGCAGCTGGGGGACTAGCGGGGGGGGTGAGCAGTTCTTC.

This clonotype was observed at least ten times. This chain connects TRBV29-1 to TRBJ2-3; D possibly uses TRBD1 or TRBD2 (5 bases each). The V gene's germline CDR1 is SQVTM and CDR2 ANQGSEA. This CDR3 contains 13 residues. V lost 7 bases, J lost 3 bases, and 14 bases lay in between. The CDR3 DNA sequence: TGCAGCGCATGGGGGATCGGGACAGATACGCAGTATTTT. This sequence encodes CSAWGIGTDTQYF.

As concerns this clonotype: A junction boundary mismatches the germline segment, possibly from a read error. This rearrangement joins TRBV14 to TRBJ2-1, with 14 bases fitting TRBD2. This CDR3 spans 20 amino acids. Germline CDR1 SGHDN, CDR2 FVKESK. The CDR3 spells CVSSQGLGLAGESSYNEQFF. As DNA, the CDR3 is TGTGTCAGCAGCCAAGGTTTGGGACTAGCGGGAGAGAGCTCCTACAATGAGCAGTTCTTC.

This clonotype has at least ten counts. The genes are TRBV7-9 and TRBJ2-4; 10 bases match TRBD1. CDR1 and CDR2 from the germline V gene are SEHNR and FQNEAQ (reference sequence). The V segment lost 7 bases and the J segment 1 base; nucleotides outside the gene matches: 10. CDR3 length equals 17 residues. The CDR3 here is CASTGDRGEVAKNIQYF. The CDR3 DNA follows: TGTGCCAGCACCGGGGACAGGGGAGAGGTCGCCAAAAACATTCAGTACTTC.

This clonotype was detected a few times. CDR3 loop: CSAREDSSYEQYF. Written as DNA, the CDR3 is TGCAGTGCCCGAGAGGATTCCTCCTACGAGCAGTACTTC. The V gene is TRBV20-1, the J gene TRBJ2-7; no definite D call. Germline-derived CDR1 and CDR2 are DFQATT and SNEGSKA (reference sequence). V was pared by 6 bases and J by 0 bases, with 12 bases between. This CDR3 is 13 amino acids long.

In its sample, this clonotype was seen a few times. The V call is TRBV5-6, the J call TRBJ1-1, with a weak D call TRBD1 (5 bases). The CDR3 totals 13 residues. V was clipped by 5 bases and J by 5 bases, with 13 bases between them. Germline V gene lookup returns CDR1 SGHDT and CDR2 YYEEEE. As DNA, the CDR3 is TGTGCCAGCAGGAGGAGGGGCGGTACTGAAGCTTTCTTT. Amino acids: CASRRRGGTEAFF. The complete variable domain, with remaining parts taken from reference TRBV5-6 and TRBJ1-1, reads DAGVTQSPTHLIKTRGQQVTLRCSPKSGHDTVSWYQQALGQGPQFIFQYYEEEERQRGNFPDRFSGHQFPNYSSELNVNALLLGDSALYLCASRRRGGTEAFFGQGTRLTVV.

This clonotype turned up a few times. The chain uses TRBV27 and TRBJ2-7, with a weak D call TRBD2 (6 bases). V lost 3 bases to trimming and J lost 6 bases, with 12 bases between them. Per germline, CDR1 MNHEY and CDR2 SMNVEV (reference sequence). The CDR3 is 13 residues long. The DNA for the CDR3 is TGTGCCAGCAGTTTTTCAGGGACTTTCGAGCAGTACTTC. It translates to CASSFSGTFEQYF.

V usage is TRBV6-2 or TRBV6-3 and J usage is TRBJ1-5; no definite D call. Trimming shortened V by 4 bases and J by 4 bases, and 8 bases separated the two germline ends. From germline, CDR1 is MNHEY and CDR2 SVGEGT. This CDR3 is 13 amino acids long. The CDR3 loop is CASSSRRNQPQHF. The CDR3 coding sequence is TGTGCCAGCAGTTCCCGCCGAAATCAGCCCCAGCATTTT.

This clonotype was recorded at least ten times. The chain joins TRBV20-1 to TRBJ2-7, with a possible D match to TRBD2 (5 bases). The CDR3 extends over 13 amino acids. V gave up 5 bases and J gave up 0 bases, with 11 bases separating them. The germline V gene has CDR1 DFQATT and CDR2 SNEGSKA (reference sequence). The CDR3 spells CSAEGRSSYEQYF. DNA for the CDR3: TGCAGTGCTGAAGGGAGAAGCTCCTACGAGCAGTACTTC.

The sample holds a few counts of this clonotype. The chain couples TRBV11-2 to TRBJ2-1; D is ambiguous. Germline V gene data show CDR1 as SGHAT and CDR2 as FQNNGV. The CDR3 sequence is 14 residues long. Trimming took off 5 bases at V and 8 bases at J, with 16 bases between the two ends. The CDR3 DNA follows: TGTGCCAGCAGCCTTTGGGTAGGGTCTGATGAGCAGTTCTTC. This encodes CASSLWVGSDEQFF.